The clone carrying this T cell receptor beta chain was recorded many times. CDR1 is MNHEY and CDR2 is SVGAGI in the germline V gene. The CDR3 has 13 residues. The V gene lost 2 bases and the J gene lost 6 bases, with 10 bases spanning the gap. These data are taken from a study of Ad26.COV2.S vaccination and SARS-CoV-2 variants. Study-wide context: Donor was assigned to the Ad26.COV2.S arm of trial COV1001. The study gave Ad26.COV2.S intramuscularly, once or twice 56 days apart.

TCRdb's table, derived via immunoSEQ multiplex PCR, lists solely in-frame clones and lacks some. The table has hundreds of thousands of clones, 89% seen once; the top ten hold about 1.5%. Specified treatment: roughly 20 received Ad26.COV2.S at low or high dose, single or two shots; several received placebo; per-sample allocation not given. Each sample was drawn 63 days after the first injection (of vaccine or placebo). Boston supplied an adult donor aged 18-55 years. The receptor comes from a person aged 18 to 65 who received the Ad26.COV2.S COVID-19 vaccine or a placebo. The chain is built from TRBV6-5 and TRBJ1-2; D is undetermined. Specimen: peripheral blood, collected in a trial of Ad26.COV2.S vaccine versus placebo. The CDR3 protein is CASSYSGSNGYTF. CDR3 sequence (DNA): TGTGCCAGCAGTTACAGCGGCTCTAATGGCTACACCTTC.